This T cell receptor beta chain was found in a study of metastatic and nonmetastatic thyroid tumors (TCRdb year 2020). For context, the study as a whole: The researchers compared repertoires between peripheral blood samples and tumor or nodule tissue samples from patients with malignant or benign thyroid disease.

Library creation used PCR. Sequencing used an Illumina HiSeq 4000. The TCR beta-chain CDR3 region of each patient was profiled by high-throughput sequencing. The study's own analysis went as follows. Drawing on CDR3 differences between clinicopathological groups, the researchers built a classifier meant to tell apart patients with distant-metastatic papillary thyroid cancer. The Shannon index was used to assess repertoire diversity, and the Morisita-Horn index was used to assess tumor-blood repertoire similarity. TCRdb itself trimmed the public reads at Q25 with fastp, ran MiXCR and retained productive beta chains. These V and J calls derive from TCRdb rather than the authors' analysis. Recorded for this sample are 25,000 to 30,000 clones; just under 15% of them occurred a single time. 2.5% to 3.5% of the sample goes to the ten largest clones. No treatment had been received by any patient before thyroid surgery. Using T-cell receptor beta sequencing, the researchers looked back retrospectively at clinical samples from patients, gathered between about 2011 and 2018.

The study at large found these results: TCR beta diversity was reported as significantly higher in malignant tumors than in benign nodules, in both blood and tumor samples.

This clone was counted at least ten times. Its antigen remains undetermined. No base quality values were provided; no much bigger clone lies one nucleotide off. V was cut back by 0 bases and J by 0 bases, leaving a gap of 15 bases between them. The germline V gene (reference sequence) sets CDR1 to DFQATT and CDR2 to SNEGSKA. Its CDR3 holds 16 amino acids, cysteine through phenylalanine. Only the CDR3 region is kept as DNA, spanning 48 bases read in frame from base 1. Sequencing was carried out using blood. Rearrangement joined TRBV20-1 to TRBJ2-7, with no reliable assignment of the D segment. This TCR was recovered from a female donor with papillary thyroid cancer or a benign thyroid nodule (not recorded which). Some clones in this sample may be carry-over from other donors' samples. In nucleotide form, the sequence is TGCAGTGCTAGAGATGTTGTTGTGGTCCGCTCCTACGAGCAGTACTTC. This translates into CSARDVVVVRSYEQYF.